This TCR beta chain was identified during a study of cytomegalovirus exposure and HLA in healthy donors. Study-wide results and caveats: 150 to 200 TCR beta chains were listed as cytomegalovirus-associated. The majority of TCR sequences were rare, yet some public TCRs appeared in many donors. For cytomegalovirus status, the classifier reportedly gave diagnoses with high specificity and sensitivity.

The method was immunoSEQ multiplex PCR; TCRdb's version includes in-frame clones alone and lacks a portion of them. This sample has about 110,000 clones; roughly 95% occur once, and the top ten carry 0.67%. In the case of this clone: Its antigen is still unknown.

V lost 5 bases, J lost 0 bases, and 3 bases stayed unmatched. Germline CDR1 and CDR2: SGHVS and FQNEAQ. The CDR3 is 15 residues long. The donors were part of the validation cohort of roughly 110 subjects. That cohort was separate from the first cohort, which comprised 666 subjects. Sample: PBMCs. The chain has TRBV7-8 and TRBJ1-3; 8 bases line up with TRBD1. The sequence was collected from a woman between 18 and 29 years old in good health and CMV-seronegative. CDR3 in DNA: TGTGCCAGCAGCCCGGACAGGGTCTCTGGAAACACCATATATTTT. Protein sequence: CASSPDRVSGNTIYF.